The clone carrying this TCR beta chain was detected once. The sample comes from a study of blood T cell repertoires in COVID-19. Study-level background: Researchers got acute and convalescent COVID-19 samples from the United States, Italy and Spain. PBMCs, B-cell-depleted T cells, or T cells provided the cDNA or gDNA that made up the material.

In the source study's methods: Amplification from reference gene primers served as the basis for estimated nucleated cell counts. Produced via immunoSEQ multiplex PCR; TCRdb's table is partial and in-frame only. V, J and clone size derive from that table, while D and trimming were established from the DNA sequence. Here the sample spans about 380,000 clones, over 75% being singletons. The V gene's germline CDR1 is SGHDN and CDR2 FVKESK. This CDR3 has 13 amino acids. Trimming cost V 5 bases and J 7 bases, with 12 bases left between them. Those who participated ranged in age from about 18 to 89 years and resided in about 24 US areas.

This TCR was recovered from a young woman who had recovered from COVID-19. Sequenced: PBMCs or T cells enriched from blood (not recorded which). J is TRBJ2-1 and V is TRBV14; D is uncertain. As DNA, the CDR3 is TGTGCCAGCAGCTCCCGACTGGCTAATGAGCAGTTCTTC. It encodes CASSSRLANEQFF.